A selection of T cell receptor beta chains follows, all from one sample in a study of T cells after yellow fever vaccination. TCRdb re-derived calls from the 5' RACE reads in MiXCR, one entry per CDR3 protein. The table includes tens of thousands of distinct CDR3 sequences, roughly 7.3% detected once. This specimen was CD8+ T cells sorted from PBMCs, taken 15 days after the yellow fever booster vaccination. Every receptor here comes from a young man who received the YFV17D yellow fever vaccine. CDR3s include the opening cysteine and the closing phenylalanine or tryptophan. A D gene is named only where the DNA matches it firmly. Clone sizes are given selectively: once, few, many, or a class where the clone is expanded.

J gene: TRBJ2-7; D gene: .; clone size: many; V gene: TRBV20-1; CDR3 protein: CSARTGSSYEQYF; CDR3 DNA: TGCAGTGCTAGGACGGGAAGCTCCTACGAGCAGTACTTC
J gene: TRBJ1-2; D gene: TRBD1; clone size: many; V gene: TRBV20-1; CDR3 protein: CSALRTGTNYGYTF; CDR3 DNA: TGCAGTGCTCTGAGGACAGGAACTAACTATGGCTACACCTTC
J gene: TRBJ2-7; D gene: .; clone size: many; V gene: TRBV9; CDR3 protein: CASSAGTLSYEQYF; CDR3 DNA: TGTGCCAGCAGCGCCGGGACGCTGTCCTACGAGCAGTACTTC
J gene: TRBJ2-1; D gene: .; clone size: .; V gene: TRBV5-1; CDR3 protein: CASSLALGAEQFF; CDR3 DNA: TGCGCCAGCAGCTTGGCCTTAGGGGCCGAGCAGTTCTTC
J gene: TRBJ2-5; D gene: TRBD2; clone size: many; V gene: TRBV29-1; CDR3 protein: CSVEDLGEGGETQYF; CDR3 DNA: TGCAGCGTTGAAGATTTGGGGGAGGGTGGCGAGACCCAGTACTTC
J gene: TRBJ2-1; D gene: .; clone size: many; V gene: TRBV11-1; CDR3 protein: CASSLQGTLLSSYNEQFF; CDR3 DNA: TGTGCCAGCAGCTTACAGGGGACACTGTTGAGCTCCTACAATGAGCAGTTCTTC
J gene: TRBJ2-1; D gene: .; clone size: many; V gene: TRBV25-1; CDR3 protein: CASSPRDFYNEQFF; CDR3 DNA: TGTGCCAGCAGTCCCCGGGACTTTTACAATGAGCAGTTCTTC
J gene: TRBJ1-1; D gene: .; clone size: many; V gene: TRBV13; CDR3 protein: CASSLPPWSEAFF; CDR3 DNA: TGTGCCAGCAGCTTACCCCCCTGGTCTGAAGCTTTCTTT
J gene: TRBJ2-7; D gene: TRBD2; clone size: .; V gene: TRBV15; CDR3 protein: CATSGSGSYEQYF; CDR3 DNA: TGTGCCACCAGCGGTAGCGGGAGCTACGAGCAGTACTTC
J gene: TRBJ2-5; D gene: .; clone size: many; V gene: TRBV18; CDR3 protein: CASSQPDGVEETQYF; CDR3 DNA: TGTGCCAGCTCACAACCGGATGGGGTTGAAGAGACCCAGTACTTC
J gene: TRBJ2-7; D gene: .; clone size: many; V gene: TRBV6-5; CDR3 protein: CASSWEVSGSYEQYF; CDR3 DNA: TGTGCCAGCAGCTGGGAAGTTAGCGGCTCCTACGAGCAGTACTTC
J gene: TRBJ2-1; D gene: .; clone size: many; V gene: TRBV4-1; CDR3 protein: CASSLMRGHDYNEQFF; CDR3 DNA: TGCGCCAGCAGCCTAATGCGGGGGCACGACTACAATGAGCAGTTCTTC
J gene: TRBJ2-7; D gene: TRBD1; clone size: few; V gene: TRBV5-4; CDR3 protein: CASSLEGARGYEQYF; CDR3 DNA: TGTGCCAGCAGCTTGGAGGGGGCCCGGGGATACGAGCAGTACTTC
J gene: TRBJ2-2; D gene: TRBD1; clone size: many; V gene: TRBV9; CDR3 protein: CASSPQGDAYTGELFF; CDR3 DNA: TGTGCCAGCAGCCCTCAGGGGGATGCTTACACCGGGGAGCTGTTTTTT
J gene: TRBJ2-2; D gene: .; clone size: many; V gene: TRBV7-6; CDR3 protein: CASSLDANTGELFF; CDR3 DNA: TGTGCCAGCAGCTTAGATGCAAACACCGGGGAGCTGTTTTTT
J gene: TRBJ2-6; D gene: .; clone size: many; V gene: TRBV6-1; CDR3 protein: CASNSGSSGANVLTF; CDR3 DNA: TGTGCCAGCAACTCAGGGAGCTCTGGGGCCAACGTCCTGACTTTC
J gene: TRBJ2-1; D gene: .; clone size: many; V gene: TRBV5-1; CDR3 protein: CASSVGAYNEQFF; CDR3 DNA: TGCGCCAGCAGCGTCGGCGCCTACAATGAGCAGTTCTTC
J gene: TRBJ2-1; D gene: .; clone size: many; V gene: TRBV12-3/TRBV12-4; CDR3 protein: CASSKDGNYNEQFF; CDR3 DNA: TGTGCCAGCAGTAAGGACGGGAACTACAATGAGCAGTTCTTC
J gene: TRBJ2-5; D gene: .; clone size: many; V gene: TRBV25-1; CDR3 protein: CASSESAVMGTQYF; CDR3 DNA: TGTGCCAGCAGTGAATCCGCTGTGATGGGGACCCAGTACTTC
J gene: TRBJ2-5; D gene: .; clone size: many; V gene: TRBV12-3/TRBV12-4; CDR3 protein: CASSLDWTQYF; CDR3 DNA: TGTGCCAGCAGTTTAGATTGGACCCAGTACTTC
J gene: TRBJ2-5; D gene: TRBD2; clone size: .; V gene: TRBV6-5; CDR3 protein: CASSRLAGGARETQYF; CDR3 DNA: TGTGCCAGCAGCCGACTAGCGGGAGGGGCCAGGGAGACCCAGTACTTC
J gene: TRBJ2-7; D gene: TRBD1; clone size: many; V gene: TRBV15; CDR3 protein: CATSRDETGTYEQYF; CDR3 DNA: TGTGCCACCAGCAGAGACGAGACAGGGACCTACGAGCAGTACTTC
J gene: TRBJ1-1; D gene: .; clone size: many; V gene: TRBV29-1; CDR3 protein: CSVEEGEAFF; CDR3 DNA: TGCAGCGTTGAGGAGGGCGAAGCTTTCTTT
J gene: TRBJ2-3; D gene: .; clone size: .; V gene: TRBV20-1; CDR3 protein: CSAPWSTDTQYF; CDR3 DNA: TGCAGTGCTCCGTGGAGCACAGATACGCAGTATTTT
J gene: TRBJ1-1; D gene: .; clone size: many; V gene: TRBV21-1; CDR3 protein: CASSKKGTEAFF; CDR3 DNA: TGTGCCAGCAGCAAAAAAGGCACTGAAGCTTTCTTT
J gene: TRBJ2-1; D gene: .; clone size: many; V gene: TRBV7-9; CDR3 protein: CASSFTTGPQDNEQFF; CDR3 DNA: TGTGCCAGCAGCTTTACCACAGGGCCACAGGACAATGAGCAGTTCTTC
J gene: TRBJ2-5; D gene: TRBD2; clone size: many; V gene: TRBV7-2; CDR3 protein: CASRLTSTSGMGETQYF; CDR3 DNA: TGTGCCAGCAGACTAACGTCGACTAGCGGAATGGGGGAGACCCAGTACTTC
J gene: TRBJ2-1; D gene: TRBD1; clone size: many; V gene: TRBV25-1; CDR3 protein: CASRDGTGNVGEQFF; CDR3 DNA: TGTGCCAGCCGTGATGGGACAGGGAACGTGGGTGAGCAGTTCTTC
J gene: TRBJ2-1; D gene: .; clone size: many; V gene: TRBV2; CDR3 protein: CASFGPYNEQFF; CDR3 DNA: TGTGCCAGCTTTGGACCATACAATGAGCAGTTCTTC
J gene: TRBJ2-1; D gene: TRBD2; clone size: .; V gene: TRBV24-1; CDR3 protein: CATSDGTSGRIQQFF; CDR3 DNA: TGTGCCACCAGTGATGGGACTAGCGGGAGGATCCAGCAGTTCTTC